This T cell receptor beta chain was captured by sequencing in a study of breast tumors, draining lymph nodes, adjacent tissues. Per the germline V gene, CDR1 is SGHAT and CDR2 is FQNNGV. This CDR3 has 14 amino acids. Trimming took 1 base from V and 5 from J, leaving 11 bases between them. TCRdb re-derived calls from the multiplex PCR reads in MiXCR, one entry per CDR3 protein. The sample has some 130,000 distinct CDR3 sequences, 20% to 25% seen once; the top ten hold around 2.7%. The lymph nodes were axillary draining lymph nodes from breast cancer patients. What was sequenced was axillary lymph node tissue. The source is a female donor with breast cancer. Some clones in this sample may be carry-over from other donors' samples. The genes are TRBV11-2 and TRBJ1-1, with a possible D match to TRBD1 (6 bases). CDR3 residues: CASSLAGGVTEAFF. In DNA, the CDR3 is TGTGCCAGCAGCTTAGCGGGGGGCGTGACTGAAGCTTTCTTT.